This T cell receptor beta chain was captured in a study of shared clonotypes between healthy human individuals. General study points: Clonotypes which were not shared had lower generation probabilities than clonotypes that all four donors shared.

Each subset's genomic DNA was shared equally among a number of immunoSEQ plates. This table comes from immunoSEQ multiplex PCR, and its TCRdb copy is limited to in-frame clones, with some not included. Of roughly 2 million clones in the sample, approximately 96% were seen once. Donors, without exception, were Caucasian adults residing in Nashville, Tennessee. Negatively enriched CD4+ T cells were divided by CD45RA into naive and memory. The V gene lost 7 bases and the J gene lost 1 base, with 11 bases spanning the gap. CDR1 is SGHRS and CDR2 is YFSETQ in the germline V gene. The CDR3 loop spans 13 amino acids. This clone was found once. Its antigen is unidentified.

The TCR was taken from a young man in good health. The chain carries TRBV5-1 and TRBJ1-1; a possible D gene is TRBD1 (5 bases). The sequencing sample was made of naive CD4+ T cells sorted from blood. This sample's subset: CD45RA+ positively selected. The CDR3 loop reads CASHFGGNTEAFF. DNA of the CDR3: TGCGCCAGCCATTTCGGGGGGAACACTGAAGCTTTCTTT.